This entry describes one T cell receptor (beta chain). What it recognizes is unknown. Germline CDR1 is MNHNS and CDR2 is SASEGT. The CDR3 is 15 amino acids. The V end lost 1 base, the J end lost 6 bases, and 10 bases lay between the germline ends. These data come from a study of cytomegalovirus exposure and HLA in healthy donors. Study findings and constraints: After further analysis at a later stage, 16,951 TCR beta sequences were associated with HLA alleles at 0.05 false discovery rate.

Both 60 Vbeta primers and 13 Jbeta primers went into the PCR. TCRdb's copy holds only in-frame clones and misses some; the assay was immunoSEQ multiplex PCR. The profile shows over 150,000 clones, roughly 77% of them singletons. The V gene is TRBV6-1, the J gene TRBJ1-6, with no clear D. This TCR was recovered from a man in his thirties or forties in good health and CMV-seropositive. Sequencing was carried out using PBMCs. This chain's CDR3 is CASSEGPSGNSPLHF. For the CDR3, the DNA is TGTGCCAGCAGTGAAGGACCCAGCGGTAATTCACCCCTCCACTTT.